This T cell receptor (beta chain) is from a study of blood T cell repertoires in COVID-19. Study-level background: The cDNA or gDNA used as material had been derived from T cells, B-cell-depleted T cells, or PBMCs.

Trimming removed 3 bases from V and 4 bases from J, with 9 bases in between. The CDR3 spans 13 residues. The V gene's germline CDR1 is MNHEY and CDR2 SVGAGI. The Seattle patients, enrolled during active infection, were followed longitudinally. This clone has just a few counts. Different DNA sequences within this sample yield the same CDR3. Under the authors' procedure: Amplification of reference gene primers provided the estimated nucleated cell counts. The assay was immunoSEQ multiplex PCR, and TCRdb's table has in-frame clones only and misses some. The V and J calls and the clone size are those of that table, but D and trimming were determined from the DNA. Counted here are 150,000 to 180,000 clones, approximately 85% occurring once; the ten biggest clones make up 0.63%.

This receptor was obtained from a man in his 60s with COVID-19, enrolled during active disease. Input material: peripheral blood. The chain links TRBV6-5 to TRBJ1-2; D may be TRBD1 (6 bases). CDR3 region: CASSYGRGYGYTF. CDR3 bases: TGTGCCAGCAGTTATGGCAGGGGCTATGGCTACACCTTC.